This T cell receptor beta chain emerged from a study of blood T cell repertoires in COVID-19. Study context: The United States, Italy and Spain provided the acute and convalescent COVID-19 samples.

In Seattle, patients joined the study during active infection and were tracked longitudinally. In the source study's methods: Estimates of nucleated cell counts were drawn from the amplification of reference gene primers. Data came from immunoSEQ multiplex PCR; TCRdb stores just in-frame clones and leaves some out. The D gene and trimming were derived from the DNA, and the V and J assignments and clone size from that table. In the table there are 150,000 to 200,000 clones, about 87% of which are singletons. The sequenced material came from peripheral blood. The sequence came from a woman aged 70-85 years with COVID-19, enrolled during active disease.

CDR3 bases: TGTGCCAGCAGCCACTCGGGGGCAACTAATGAAAAACTGTTTTTT. This codes for CASSHSGATNEKLFF. V gene TRBV5-8 combines with J gene TRBJ1-4, with D possibly being TRBD1 (5 bases). The V end lost 4 bases, the J end lost 0 bases, and 10 bases lay between the germline ends. CDR3 length: 15 residues. Germline values: CDR1 SGHTS, CDR2 YDEGEE.